The present entry profiles one T cell receptor (beta chain) with its context. The target of this receptor is not known. No qualities accompany the bases; no much larger clone lies one base away. The data belong to a study of regulatory T cells in long-lasting Graves disease (dated by TCRdb to about 2021). About the investigation overall: In the newly diagnosed Graves' disease group, patients had been taking antithyroid drugs for less than 3 months. Patients with persistent Graves' disease were compared with patients with newly diagnosed Graves' disease using TCR sequencing and RNA sequencing of peripheral blood. TCR sequencing covered 13 persistent and roughly 20 newly diagnosed Graves' disease patients, some 33 samples in total. The study was registered as a clinical trial and conducted in China. What the study reported, not specific to this receptor: Peripheral blood alone was examined, since thyroid tissue, which constituted the primary lesion, could not be accessed. The authors noted that the small sample size was a limitation that may lower accuracy. Sequencing and analysis were restricted to the TCR beta chain. Patients with persistent disease shared more public clonotypes (about 3,000) than newly diagnosed patients did (about 1,000). Persistent Graves' disease patients showed lower TCR Shannon entropy and fewer highly expanded clones than newly diagnosed patients, suggesting clonal expansion.

Explained via the paper, the time point label denotes: newly diagnosed GD, antithyroid drugs for less than 3 months. RNA was extracted from PBMCs in TRIzol for both TCR sequencing and RNA sequencing. The diagnosis of Graves' disease was made according to American Thyroid Association guidelines. Patients were recruited from an endocrinology department in Xi'an, China. From each patient, around 9 milliliters of peripheral blood was collected into an EDTA anticoagulant tube. Ficoll Paque Plus density gradient separation was used to isolate PBMCs, and no additional T cell sorting was done. An Agilent 2100 Bioanalyzer and agarose gel were used to assess RNA quality, and a NanoDrop 2000 was used to measure RNA concentration. Library method: multiplex PCR. Sequenced using an Illumina HiSeq 4000. iRepertoire HTBI primers and Arm-PCR amplification of CDR3 regions were used to construct TCR beta libraries. PCR products were gel purified before sequencing. The original methods were these. Gene usage analysis of CDR3 amino acid clonotypes relied on the 62 TRBV and 14 TRBJ segments identified across samples. Filtered high-quality paired reads were merged into contigs using COPE and FqMerger. BLAST was used to align contigs to IMGT TRBV, TRBD and TRBJ reference genes, with CDR3 defined following IMGT. Any clonotype with a frequency above 0.1% was counted as a highly expanded clone. Shannon entropy was used to measure repertoire diversity, and the Gini coefficient was used to measure V-J evenness. A clonotype found in more than one individual was treated as public. TCRdb's own reprocessing of the public reads used fastp at Q25 and MiXCR and kept productive beta chains. Rows with one shared CDR3 protein collapse into an entry with the most common genes and DNA. It is TCRdb's table, rather than the study itself, that gives the V and J calls and clone size. This sample holds over 500,000 distinct CDR3 sequences; roughly 16% were observed only once. The ten top clones hold approximately 18% of the sample.

In addition, the sample was reused for a study of T cells in Graves' hyperthyroidism and ophthalmopathy. The second study reports: Graves' hyperthyroidism was defined as stable when no progression to ophthalmopathy occurred over 18 months of follow-up. Hyperthyroidism patients were newly diagnosed, with disease duration under 2 months, and aged 18 to 65 years. Patients with uncontrolled infections, other autoimmune diseases, pregnancy or lactation were excluded. Clinical symptoms, serum thyroxine and TRAb, thyroid ultrasound, and orbital computed tomography formed the basis for the diagnoses. The first round of RT-PCR for the TCR CDR3 was performed with the HTBI primer set and the Qiagen OneStep RT-PCR kit. Most expanded thyroid clonotypes (frequency above 0.001) were also found in blood, which suggests that blood repertoires may mirror thyroid immune responses. Ophthalmopathy was separated from stable hyperthyroidism by a 13 V-J signature model, with around 90% sensitivity and 81% to 82% specificity obtained in cross-validation and 80%/75% obtained in testing. During validation, the model predicted progression to ophthalmopathy a median of about 6.3 months ahead of onset, with roughly 65% sensitivity and 72% to 85% specificity. TCR V-J signatures able to tell the groups apart were searched for in a discovery cohort of 90 to 100 patients, of whom over 40 had Graves' ophthalmopathy and 57 had stable Graves' hyperthyroidism. Whether ophthalmopathy could be predicted prospectively was tested in an independent validation cohort made up of 18 to 20 hyperthyroidism patients plus 17 patients who later progressed to ophthalmopathy. The roughly 90 discovery patients were divided at random into training and test sets in a 7:3 ratio. The study also compared thyroid tissue and blood T-cell repertoires from a handful of Graves' hyperthyroidism patients. After blood sampling, hyperthyroidism patients were treated with methimazole at a starting dose of 30 mg daily, and ophthalmopathy patients were treated with high-dose intravenous methylprednisolone. Libraries were constructed in a second round of multiplex PCR, after which size selection and purification were performed. Sequencing of the libraries was done on an Illumina HiSeq2000 using paired-end 100 bp reads. SOAPnuke was used to process the raw data, throwing out any read that contained adapters or uncalled bases, had a mean Phred below 15, or lacked an exact constant-primer or identifier match. High-quality paired reads were merged using COPE v1.2.5, and each unique nucleotide sequence was defined as a clonotype. MiTCR v1.1 was used to align the clonotypes against IMGT TRBV, TRBD and TRBJ reference segments. The analysis was restricted to V-J combinations with a frequency above 0.0001, which together covered 99% to 99.2% of the repertoires. A TCS score was defined as the ratio of F50 (clonal expansion) to E x V (chaos), with BLOSUM62-based TCRdist applied between CDR3 peptides within each V-J. Welch's t-statistics and random forest reduced just over 500 V-J features to 13, which were used in a naive Bayes classifier (R e1071). No statistical method was used to fix the sample size in advance, and group allocation was not hidden from the investigators. TCR Vbeta CDR3 sequencing of around 130 peripheral blood samples (roughly 43 ophthalmopathy, roughly 72 hyperthyroidism and roughly 17 progressor patients) is reported in the paper.

The receptor comes from a woman younger than 45 with Graves disease. Donor details come from another sample of the same person, matched by shared clones. The input for sequencing was peripheral blood mononuclear cells (PBMCs), taken at new diagnosis, from a patient treated with antithyroid drugs.

The DNA reads TGTGCCAGCAGCTCTTTGGGGGGCTCAGATACGCAGTATTTT. This sequence encodes CASSSLGGSDTQYF. The receptor chain draws on TRBV7-9 and TRBJ2-3; the D assignment is uncertain and may be TRBD1 or TRBD2, with 6 bases supporting each. The CDR3 contains 14 residues, cysteine and phenylalanine counted. Of all the DNA, just the CDR3 is kept, 42 bases in frame from base 1. V was cut back by 4 bases and J by 4 bases, leaving a gap of 12 bases between them. From a lookup of the germline V gene (reference sequence), CDR1 and CDR2 are SEHNR and FQNEAQ.